These 18 T cell receptor beta chains were sequenced from one sample in a study of blood T cells in healthy people across ages. Primers used in a second PCR of roughly 7 to 12 cycles were a sample-barcoded 5' primer and a J-beta primer mix. TCRdb re-called the 5' RACE reads through MiXCR, storing one row per CDR3 protein. The table lists hundreds of thousands of distinct CDR3 sequences, around 68% of them singletons. The source material was blood. The receptors derive from a man in his thirties or forties in good health.

The chain couples TRBV27 to TRBJ2-5; tentative D call: TRBD2 (6 bases). The J call may be wrong; the DNA end is better matched by TRBJ2-7. CDR3 length equals 14 residues. The germline CDR1 and CDR2 sequences are MNHEY and SMNVEV (reference sequence). The CDR3 DNA reads as TGTGCCAGCAGTTTTGGAGGGGTAAGAACCGAGCAGTACTTC. It translates to CASSFGGVRTEQYF.

The chain is built from TRBV28 and TRBJ2-1; D is perhaps TRBD1 (5 bases). The CDR3 totals 15 residues. V gave up 4 bases and J gave up 4 bases, with 14 bases separating them. Germline V CDR1 and CDR2: MDHEN, SYDVKM. The DNA of the CDR3 is TGTGCCAGCAGTTCCGCTTGGGGCCCGTACAATGAGCAGTTCTTC. Its protein is CASSSAWGPYNEQFF.

This clonotype was counted between two and nine times. The J gene is TRBJ2-5, the V gene TRBV7-2; TRBD2 might be the D (7 bases). The CDR3 is 15 amino acids. The V end lost 4 bases, the J end lost 11 bases, and 23 bases lay between the germline ends. Per the germline V gene, CDR1 is SGHTA and CDR2 is FQGNSA. The CDR3 nucleotides are TGTGCCAGCAGCTGGGGAAGTGGGGGGGCCGATGAGCAGTACTTC. Translated: CASSWGSGGADEQYF.

V and J are TRBV7-2 and TRBJ2-7; no reliable D call. CDR3 length: 12 residues. Germline lookup yields CDR1 SGHTA and CDR2 FQGNSA. With 6 bases removed from V and 2 bases from J, the gap between germline ends came to 8 bases. The CDR3 is CASRNGPYEQYF. As DNA, the CDR3 is TGTGCCAGCAGGAACGGGCCCTACGAGCAGTACTTC. Full variable domain (rest looked up from reference TRBV7-2 and TRBJ2-7): GAGVSQSPSNKVTEKGKDVELRCDPISGHTALYWYRQSLGQGLEFLIYFQGNSAPDKSGLPSDRFSAERTGGSVSTLTIQRTQQEDSAVYLCASRNGPYEQYFGPGTRLTVT.

This chain connects TRBV6-1 to TRBJ2-7; unclear D gene. From germline, CDR1 is MNHNS and CDR2 SASEGT. The CDR3 consists of 15 residues. Trimming removed 1 base from V and 0 bases from J, with 10 bases in between. The CDR3 sequence is CASSEGHSLSYEQYF. CDR3 sequence (DNA): TGTGCCAGCAGTGAAGGACACTCCCTCTCCTACGAGCAGTACTTC.

For the CDR3, the DNA is TGCGCCAGCAGCCAAGGGATAGCGGGGGGCCGGGATGAGCAGTTCTTC. This gives the protein CASSQGIAGGRDEQFF. The chain has TRBV4-3 and TRBJ2-1; 10 bases map to TRBD2. This CDR3 contains 16 residues. Trimming took 1 base from V and 8 from J; bases not matched to a gene: 8. Germline values: CDR1 LGHNA, CDR2 YSLEER.

This rearrangement joins TRBV9 to TRBJ2-3; 10 positions match TRBD2. CDR1 is SGDLS and CDR2 is YYNGEE in the germline V gene. The CDR3 sequence is 15 residues long. Unmatched junction bases numbered 3, after V lost 2 bases and J lost 3 bases. The CDR3 sequence: CASSVRLAGTDTQYF. For the CDR3, the DNA is TGTGCCAGCAGCGTCAGACTAGCGGGTACAGATACGCAGTATTTT.

The sample holds a few counts of this clonotype. V gene TRBV4-3 combines with J gene TRBJ1-1, with TRBD1 identical over 8 bases. V gave up 3 bases and J gave up 3 bases; unmatched junction bases: 6. In germline, CDR1 is LGHNA, CDR2 YSLEER. CDR3 length: 15 residues. Here the CDR3 reads CASSQLRGLDTEAFF. Here the CDR3 DNA reads TGCGCCAGCAGCCAGCTCAGGGGGCTCGACACTGAAGCTTTCTTT.

The sample holds a few counts of this clonotype. The rearrangement links TRBV29-1 to TRBJ2-3; a possible D gene is TRBD2 (7 bases). V gave up 4 bases and J gave up 4 bases, with 15 bases separating them. CDR1 and CDR2 (germline): SQVTM, ANQGSEA. CDR3 length: 14 residues. CDR3 nucleotides: TGCAGCGTTGTTGGGGGGGCGCGAGCAGATACGCAGTATTTT. Translation gives CSVVGGARADTQYF.

A word on this clonotype: Germline and junction disagree at one end, which may indicate a read error. The chain employs TRBV19 and TRBJ2-1, with 7 bases that match TRBD1. The CDR3 contains 15 residues. Germline lookup yields CDR1 LNHDA and CDR2 SQIVND (reference sequence). CDR3 DNA sequence: TGTGCCAGTAGTCCCGGGACAGTATCCTACAGTGAGCAGTTCTTC. This codes for CASSPGTVSYSEQFF.

This clonotype was counted a single time. The rearrangement joins TRBV6-2 or TRBV6-3 to TRBJ1-6, with 7 bases that match TRBD1. CDR1 and CDR2 from the germline V gene are MNHEY and SVGEGT. This CDR3 is built from 14 residues. V shed 6 bases and J 4 bases; nucleotides not matched to a gene: 3. The CDR3 nucleotides read TGTGCCAGCAGCCGGGGACAGTATAATTCACCCCTCCACTTT. Translation: CASSRGQYNSPLHF.

The chain combines TRBV9 with TRBJ2-7; TRBD1 or TRBD2 may be the D gene (5 bases each). The germline CDR1 and CDR2 sequences are SGDLS and YYNGEE. The CDR3 totals 14 residues. V shed 4 bases and J shed 5 bases, with 16 bases lying between them. The CDR3 region has the DNA TGTGCCAGCAGCCCTCGCCCAGGGACCCACGAGCAGTACTTC. This codes for CASSPRPGTHEQYF.

The chain combines TRBV3-1 with TRBJ2-7; 9 bases are a match to TRBD1. V lost 5 bases and J lost 5; bases outside the gene matches: 1. CDR3 length equals 12 residues. Germline V gene lookup returns CDR1 LGHDT and CDR2 YNNKEL (reference sequence). The CDR3 nucleotides are TGTGCCAGCAGCGGGACAGGGAACGAGCAGTACTTC. Translated, it gives CASSGTGNEQYF.

The chain joins TRBV9 to TRBJ2-3; D is possibly TRBD2 (6 bases). V was trimmed by 0 bases and J by 0 bases, leaving 8 bases between them. Germline lookup yields CDR1 SGDLS and CDR2 YYNGEE. The length of the CDR3 is 15 residues. The CDR3, as DNA: TGTGCCAGCAGCGTAGTAAGCGGGAGCACAGATACGCAGTATTTT. Translating it yields CASSVVSGSTDTQYF.

In regard to this clonotype: One end of the junction varies from germline; a read error may be responsible. The chain carries TRBV6-2 or TRBV6-3 and TRBJ1-2; D is unclear. This CDR3 region has 15 residues. The germline V gene encodes CDR1 MNHEY and CDR2 SVGEGT. The CDR3 loop reads CACSSQTDGPKGYTF. The CDR3 DNA reads TGTGCCTGCAGTAGCCAAACGGACGGGCCTAAGGGCTACACCTTC.

The chain couples TRBV27 to TRBJ2-1; D gene uncertain. V was shortened by 2 bases and J by 15 bases, with 8 bases between the two germline ends. This CDR3 is built from 10 residues. Per the germline V gene, CDR1 is MNHEY and CDR2 is SMNVEV (reference sequence). The chain's CDR3 is CASSLRVGFF. The CDR3 DNA follows: TGTGCCAGCAGTTTAAGGGTCGGGTTCTTC.

The chain combines TRBV20-1 with TRBJ2-3; D call uncertain. This CDR3 region has 16 residues. Germline CDR1 is DFQATT and CDR2 is SNEGSKA (reference sequence). Trimming removed 2 bases at V and 2 bases at J, with 17 bases between. CDR3 amino acids: CSARPPVEADTDTQYF. DNA for the CDR3: TGCAGTGCTAGACCCCCGGTCGAGGCGGACACAGATACGCAGTATTTT.

This clonotype was seen ten or more times. This chain connects TRBV29-1 to TRBJ2-1; D might be TRBD2 (5 bases). CDR3 length equals 15 residues. V lost 0 bases, J lost 4 bases, and 13 bases lay in between. Germline V CDR1 and CDR2: SQVTM, ANQGSEA. The CDR3 sequence is CSVEEWASRYNEQFF. The CDR3 DNA reads as TGCAGCGTTGAAGAGTGGGCTAGCAGATACAATGAGCAGTTCTTC.